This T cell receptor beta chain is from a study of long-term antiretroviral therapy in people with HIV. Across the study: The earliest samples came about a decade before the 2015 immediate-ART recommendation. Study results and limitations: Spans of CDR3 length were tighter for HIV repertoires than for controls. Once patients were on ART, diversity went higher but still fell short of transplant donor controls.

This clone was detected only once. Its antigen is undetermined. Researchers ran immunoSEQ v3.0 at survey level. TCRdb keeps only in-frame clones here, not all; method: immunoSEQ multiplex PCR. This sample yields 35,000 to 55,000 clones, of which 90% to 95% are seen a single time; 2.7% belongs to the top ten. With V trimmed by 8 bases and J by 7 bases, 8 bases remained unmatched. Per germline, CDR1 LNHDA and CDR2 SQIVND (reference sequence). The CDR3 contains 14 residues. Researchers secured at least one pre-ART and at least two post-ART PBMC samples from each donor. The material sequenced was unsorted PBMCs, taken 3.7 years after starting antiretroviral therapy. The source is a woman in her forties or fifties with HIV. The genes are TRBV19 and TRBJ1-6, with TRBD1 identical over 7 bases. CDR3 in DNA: TGTGCCAGTCAAATCAGGGGGGAGAATTCACCCCTCCACTTT. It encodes CASQIRGENSPLHF.